These 22 T cell receptor beta chains came from one sample sequenced in a study of T-cell reconstitution after alpha-beta-depleted transplantation in children. Unique molecular identifiers were used to barcode this TCRbeta library. TCRdb re-called the PCR reads through MiXCR, storing one row per CDR3 protein. The profile shows some 300,000 distinct CDR3 sequences, around 10% of them singletons. Sequenced material: PBMCs from the stem cell graft donor, taken from the stem cell graft. All receptors come from a human donor who donated a stem cell graft to a child with acute lymphoblastic leukemia.

This clonotype was counted at least ten times. This chain uses TRBV29-1 with TRBJ2-7, with 7 positions matching TRBD1. This CDR3 region has 15 residues. The V segment lost 3 bases and the J segment 4 bases; nucleotides outside the gene matches: 12. The germline V gene encodes CDR1 SQVTM and CDR2 ANQGSEA. CDR3 loop: CSVDRQGRGQYEQYF. The CDR3 nucleotides are TGCAGCGTTGACAGACAGGGCCGTGGGCAGTACGAGCAGTACTTC.

Many counts were recorded for this clonotype. The rearrangement joins TRBV5-5 to TRBJ1-4; D is possibly TRBD1 (6 bases). Trimming removed 4 bases at V and 7 bases at J, with 11 bases between. From germline, CDR1 is SGHKS and CDR2 YYEKEE (reference sequence). CDR3 length equals 13 residues. Written as DNA, the CDR3 is TGTGCCAGCAGCCCGGACAGCCTTGAAAAACTGTTTTTT. Translation: CASSPDSLEKLFF.

This clonotype was counted between two and nine times. The chain has TRBV28 and TRBJ2-7; D is perhaps TRBD1 (5 bases). CDR1 MDHEN and CDR2 SYDVKM come from the germline V gene. The CDR3 sequence is 16 residues long. V gave up 3 bases and J gave up 0 bases, with 15 bases separating them. The CDR3 here is CASSFVAQGFSYEQYF. CDR3 DNA: TGTGCCAGCAGTTTCGTTGCTCAGGGATTCTCCTACGAGCAGTACTTC.

This clonotype was observed a few times. The V call is TRBV19, the J call TRBJ1-1; no clear D. CDR1 LNHDA and CDR2 SQIVND come from the germline V gene (reference sequence). This CDR3 is built from 13 residues. V lost 3 bases and J lost 3, with 8 bases in between. CDR3 sequence reads: CASSIKGHTEAFF. CDR3 nucleotide sequence: TGTGCCAGTAGTATTAAGGGTCACACTGAAGCTTTCTTT.

The rearrangement uses TRBV5-1 and TRBJ2-7; TRBD2 aligns across 7 bases. This CDR3 contains 14 residues. After removal of 7 bases from V and 2 bases from J, the junction contained 9 bases not matched to a gene. Germline CDR1 reads SGHRS; CDR2 reads YFSETQ. CDR3 in DNA: TGCGCCAGCCGGGGGGAACCCGGCGCCTACGAGCAGTACTTC. Its translation is CASRGEPGAYEQYF.

This clonotype was observed many times. The chain employs TRBV13 and TRBJ1-1, with D unresolved. The CDR3 length is 12 residues. Germline V gene sequence: CDR1 PRHDT, CDR2 FYEKMQ (reference sequence). Trimming cost V 5 bases and J 7 bases, with 11 bases left between them. The CDR3 region has the DNA TGTGCCAGCAGCGGGGAATCTAATGAAGCTTTCTTT. Protein: CASSGESNEAFF.

The CDR3 DNA reads TGCAGTGGGTGGGCTAGCGCTAGAGATACGCAGTATTTT. Translating it yields CSGWASARDTQYF. The chain employs TRBV20-1 and TRBJ2-3, with TRBD2 as a possible D gene (6 bases). The CDR3 consists of 13 residues. The V gene lost 7 bases and the J gene lost 5 bases, with 16 bases spanning the gap. Germline assignment: CDR1 DFQATT and CDR2 SNEGSKA (reference sequence).

The V and J genes are TRBV7-9 and TRBJ2-1, with TRBD1 as a possible D gene (5 bases). The germline V gene has CDR1 SEHNR and CDR2 FQNEAQ (reference sequence). The CDR3 has 16 amino acids. V was pared by 0 bases and J by 3 bases, with 12 bases between. CDR3 region: CASSLAAGWFYNEQFF. In DNA form, the CDR3 reads TGTGCCAGCAGCTTAGCCGCAGGGTGGTTCTACAATGAGCAGTTCTTC.

This chain joins TRBV6-1 and TRBJ2-3; D not resolved. Trimming removed 7 bases from V and 6 bases from J, with 17 bases in between. Germline CDR1 is MNHNS and CDR2 is SASEGT. This CDR3 region has 14 residues. CDR3 bases: TGTGCCAGCATCAAGTGGGGATCTGAGGATACGCAGTATTTT. Amino acids: CASIKWGSEDTQYF.

This clonotype showed up many times. The rearrangement uses TRBV4-3 and TRBJ2-1, with TRBD1 matching 7 bases. CDR3 length equals 14 residues. The ends lost 3 bases at V and 4 bases at J; junction bases unmatched: 3. The germline CDR1 and CDR2 sequences are LGHNA and YSLEER. The CDR3 DNA sequence: TGCGCCAGCAGCCAGATGGACAGGTACAATGAGCAGTTCTTC. Protein product: CASSQMDRYNEQFF.

This clonotype was seen a few times. V gene TRBV29-1 combines with J gene TRBJ2-2; D is tentatively TRBD1 or TRBD2 (5 bases each). V dropped 4 bases and J dropped 4 bases, with 13 bases sitting between them. Germline CDR1 reads SQVTM; CDR2 reads ANQGSEA. The CDR3 runs 14 residues. DNA of the CDR3: TGCAGCGTTGGAGGGGCAGGGCGCACCGGGGAGCTGTTTTTT. It encodes CSVGGAGRTGELFF.

This clonotype was seen only a few times. This chain uses TRBV12-3 or TRBV12-4 with TRBJ2-2; 9 bases are a match to TRBD1. The CDR3 sequence is 17 residues long. Trimming took 4 bases from V and 4 from J; bases not matched to a gene: 10. CDR3 sequence reads: CASSSTPGTGPTGELFF. DNA of the CDR3: TGTGCCAGCAGTTCAACCCCCGGGACAGGGCCCACCGGGGAGCTGTTTTTT.

The chain couples TRBV27 to TRBJ1-1; tentative D call: TRBD1 (5 bases). The length of the CDR3 is 13 residues. CDR1 MNHEY and CDR2 SMNVEV come from the germline V gene (reference sequence). The V end lost 5 bases, the J end lost 2 bases, and 9 bases lay between the germline ends. CDR3 amino acids: CASSAGRNTEAFF. The CDR3 coding sequence is TGTGCCAGCAGTGCGGGGCGAAACACTGAAGCTTTCTTT.

J is TRBJ2-1 and V is TRBV20-1; 8 nucleotides agree with TRBD2. Germline values: CDR1 DFQATT, CDR2 SNEGSKA (reference sequence). The CDR3 consists of 13 residues. The V segment lost 5 bases and the J segment 6 bases; nucleotides outside the gene matches: 6. CDR3 residues: CSASGGGPNEQFF. The DNA of the CDR3 is TGCAGTGCTTCGGGGGGGGGTCCCAATGAGCAGTTCTTC.

The sample holds a few counts of this clonotype. V and J are TRBV6-5 and TRBJ1-1; TRBD1 might be the D (6 bases). The CDR3 covers 15 residues. CDR1 is MNHEY, CDR2 SVGAGI, per germline. V lost 4 bases, J lost 0 bases, and 12 bases lay in between. CDR3 sequence: CASSSTGPMNTEAFF. CDR3 sequence (DNA): TGTGCCAGCAGTTCCACAGGGCCCATGAACACTGAAGCTTTCTTT.

This clonotype was recorded a few times. The genes are TRBV7-9 and TRBJ2-4; D might be TRBD1 (6 bases). Trimming took 6 bases from V and 1 from J, leaving 13 bases between them. The CDR3 runs 15 residues. Germline V CDR1 and CDR2: SEHNR, FQNEAQ (reference sequence). The CDR3 sequence: CASSQGLGAKNIQYF. The CDR3 region has the DNA TGTGCCAGCAGTCAGGGGTTAGGGGCCAAAAACATTCAGTACTTC.

This clonotype turned up a few times. This chain connects TRBV7-3 to TRBJ2-2; D might be TRBD1 or TRBD2, each matching 6 bases. Trimming stripped 5 bases from V and 6 bases from J, with 13 bases between. The CDR3 loop spans 14 amino acids. The V gene's germline CDR1 is SGHTA and CDR2 FQGTGA. In DNA form, the CDR3 reads TGTGCCAGCAGCCTGGGGGCGGGACCCGGGGAGCTGTTTTTT. Its protein is CASSLGAGPGELFF.

J is TRBJ1-4 and V is TRBV7-9, with unresolved D. The CDR3 loop spans 16 amino acids. Germline V gives CDR1 SEHNR, CDR2 FQNEAQ (reference sequence). Trimming took 5 bases from V and 4 from J, leaving 17 bases between them. DNA for the CDR3: TGTGCCAGCAGCCCCCTTGAGGGTAGCCTTAATGAAAAACTGTTTTTT. Translating it yields CASSPLEGSLNEKLFF.

The J gene is TRBJ2-1, the V gene TRBV5-1, with TRBD2 identical over 10 bases. Looked up from germline, CDR1 is SGHRS and CDR2 is YFSETQ. The CDR3 sequence is 15 residues long. Trimming cost V 4 bases and J 4 bases; bases outside gene matches: 5. The CDR3 sequence: CASSSGTSDYNEQFF. In DNA form, the CDR3 reads TGCGCCAGCAGCAGCGGGACTAGCGATTACAATGAGCAGTTCTTC.

This clonotype was seen only a few times. This chain connects TRBV5-1 to TRBJ1-1; a possible D gene is TRBD1 (6 bases). The CDR3 covers 14 residues. The germline CDR1 and CDR2 sequences are SGHRS and YFSETQ. Trimming took off 4 bases at V and 3 bases at J, with 13 bases between the two ends. CDR3 loop: CASSTAPGDTEAFF. Here the CDR3 DNA reads TGCGCCAGCAGCACGGCCCCAGGGGACACTGAAGCTTTCTTT.

This clonotype was counted between two and nine times. The CDR3 nucleotides are TGCGCCAGCAGAGCGACAGGGGTAGCCTACGAGCAGTACTTC. Its translation: CASRATGVAYEQYF. This chain links TRBV4-1 with TRBJ2-7; TRBD1 matches 8 bases. V shed 6 bases, J shed 2 bases, and the junction held 6 bases outside the gene matches. The CDR3 covers 14 residues. In germline, CDR1 is MGHRA, CDR2 YSYEKL.

The chain has TRBV7-2 and TRBJ2-7; 9 bases line up with TRBD1. V lost 5 bases to trimming and J lost 2 bases; unmatched junction nucleotides: 7. Germline V CDR1 and CDR2: SGHTA, FQGNSA. This CDR3 has 15 amino acids. The CDR3 here is CASSPTGGITYEQYF. The CDR3 DNA reads TGTGCCAGCAGCCCCACAGGGGGCATCACCTACGAGCAGTACTTC.